This T cell receptor beta chain is drawn from a study of circulating and synovial CD4+ cells in juvenile arthritis. Study-wide points: Bulk blood CD4 repertoires were more diverse than these. Measured synovium overlap likely understates the true shared repertoire. CPL versus bulk CD4 samples: T cell genome counts differed by at least an order of magnitude.

Looked up from germline, CDR1 is MDHEN and CDR2 is SYDVKM. V lost 5 bases and J lost 6, with 13 bases in between. This CDR3 region has 13 residues. Sequenced samples came from active juvenile idiopathic arthritis patients. This table comes from immunoSEQ multiplex PCR, and its TCRdb copy is limited to in-frame clones, with some not included. The sample lists approximately 35,000 clones; nearly 95% were seen once. As for this clone: Its antigen is undetermined.

The origin of this receptor is a human donor with juvenile idiopathic arthritis. The chain recombines TRBV28 with TRBJ1-2; D is unresolved. Source material: CD4+ T cells from blood. CDR3 in DNA: TGTGCCAGCAGTCCCCTTAGAGGCGATGGCTACACCTTC. Its protein product is CASSPLRGDGYTF.